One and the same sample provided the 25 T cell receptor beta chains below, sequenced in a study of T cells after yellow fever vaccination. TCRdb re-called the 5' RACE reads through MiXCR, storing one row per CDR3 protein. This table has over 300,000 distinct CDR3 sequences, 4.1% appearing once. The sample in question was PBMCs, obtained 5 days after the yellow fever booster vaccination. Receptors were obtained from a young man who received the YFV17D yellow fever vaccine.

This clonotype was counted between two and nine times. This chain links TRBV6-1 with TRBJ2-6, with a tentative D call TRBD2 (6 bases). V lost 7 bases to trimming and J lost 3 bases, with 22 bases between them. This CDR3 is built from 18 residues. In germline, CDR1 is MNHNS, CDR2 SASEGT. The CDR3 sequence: CASTLGGNGADGANVLTF. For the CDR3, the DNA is TGTGCCAGCACTCTCGGCGGGAACGGGGCTGATGGGGCCAACGTCCTGACTTTC.

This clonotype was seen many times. CDR3 amino acids: CASSLFSRPKPHGYTF. As DNA, the CDR3 is TGTGCCAGCAGCTTGTTTAGCAGGCCGAAACCCCATGGCTACACCTTC. The chain carries TRBV5-6 and TRBJ1-2; no reliable D call. The CDR3 is 16 amino acids. Trimming stripped 1 base from V and 6 bases from J, with 19 bases between. CDR1 is SGHDT, CDR2 YYEEEE, per germline.

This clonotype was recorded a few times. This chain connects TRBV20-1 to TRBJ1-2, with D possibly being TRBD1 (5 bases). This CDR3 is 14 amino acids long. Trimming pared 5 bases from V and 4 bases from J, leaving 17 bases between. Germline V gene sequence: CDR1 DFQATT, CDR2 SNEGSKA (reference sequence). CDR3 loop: CSARGDLGGYGYTF. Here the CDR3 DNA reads TGCAGTGCTCGAGGGGACCTCGGAGGCTATGGCTACACCTTC.

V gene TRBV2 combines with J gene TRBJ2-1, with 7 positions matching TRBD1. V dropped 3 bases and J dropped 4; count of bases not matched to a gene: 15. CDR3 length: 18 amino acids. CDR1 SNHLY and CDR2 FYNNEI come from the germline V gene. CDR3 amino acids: CASSERGWDRVFYNEQFF. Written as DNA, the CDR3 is TGTGCCAGCAGTGAGAGAGGGTGGGACAGAGTGTTTTACAATGAGCAGTTCTTC.

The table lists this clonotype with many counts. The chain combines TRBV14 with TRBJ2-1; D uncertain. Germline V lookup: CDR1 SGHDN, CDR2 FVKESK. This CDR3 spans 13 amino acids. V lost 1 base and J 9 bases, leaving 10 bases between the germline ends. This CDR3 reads CASSQVYVGEQFF. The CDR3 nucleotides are TGTGCCAGCAGCCAAGTCTACGTGGGTGAGCAGTTCTTC.

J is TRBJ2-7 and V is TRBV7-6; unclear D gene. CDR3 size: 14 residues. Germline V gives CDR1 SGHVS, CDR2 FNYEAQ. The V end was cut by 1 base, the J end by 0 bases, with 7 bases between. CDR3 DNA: TGTGCCAGCAGCTTAGGGTTGGACTCCTACGAGCAGTACGTC. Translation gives CASSLGLDSYEQYV.

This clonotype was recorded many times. In nucleotides, the CDR3 is TGCGCCAGCAGCCAAGATGGTACGTACGAGCAGTACTTC. Protein sequence: CASSQDGTYEQYF. The chain joins TRBV4-1 to TRBJ2-7; D not resolved. Trimming removed 0 bases at V and 4 bases at J, with 7 bases between. Germline CDR1 is MGHRA and CDR2 is YSYEKL. The CDR3 loop spans 13 amino acids.

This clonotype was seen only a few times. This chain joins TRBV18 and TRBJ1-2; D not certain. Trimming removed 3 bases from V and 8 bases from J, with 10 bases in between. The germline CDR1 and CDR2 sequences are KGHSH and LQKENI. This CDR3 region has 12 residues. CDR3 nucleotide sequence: TGTGCCAGCTCACCGTCGAAGGTCGGCTACACCTTC. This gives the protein CASSPSKVGYTF.

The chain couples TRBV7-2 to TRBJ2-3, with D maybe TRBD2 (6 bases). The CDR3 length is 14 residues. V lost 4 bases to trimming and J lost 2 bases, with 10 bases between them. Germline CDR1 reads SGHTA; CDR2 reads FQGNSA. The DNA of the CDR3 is TGTGCCAGCAGCTCACGGGGGAACACAGATACGCAGTATTTT. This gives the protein CASSSRGNTDTQYF.

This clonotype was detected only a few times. In DNA, the CDR3 is TGTGCCAGCAGTGAGCAGGGGGCTTCCTATGGCTACACCTTC. It translates to CASSEQGASYGYTF. The genes are TRBV2 and TRBJ1-2, with 8 positions matching TRBD1. V dropped 3 bases and J dropped 4; count of bases not matched to a gene: 4. The germline V gene has CDR1 SNHLY and CDR2 FYNNEI. The CDR3 length is 14 residues. Based on the CDR3 plus reference TRBV2 and TRBJ1-2, the full variable domain is EPEVTQTPSHQVTQMGQEVILRCVPISNHLYFYWYRQILGQKVEFLVSFYNNEISEKSEIFDDQFSVERPDGSNFTLKIRSTKLEDSAMYFCASSEQGASYGYTFGSGTRLTVV.

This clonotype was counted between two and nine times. CDR3 sequence: CASSPDRVQAFF. The CDR3 region has the DNA TGTGCCAGCAGCCCAGACAGGGTACAAGCTTTCTTT. The genes are TRBV11-2 and TRBJ1-1, with 7 bases matching TRBD1. The junction had 6 bases not matched to a gene; V was cut back by 5 bases and J by 9 bases. Germline V CDR1 and CDR2: SGHAT, FQNNGV. The CDR3 is 12 residues long.

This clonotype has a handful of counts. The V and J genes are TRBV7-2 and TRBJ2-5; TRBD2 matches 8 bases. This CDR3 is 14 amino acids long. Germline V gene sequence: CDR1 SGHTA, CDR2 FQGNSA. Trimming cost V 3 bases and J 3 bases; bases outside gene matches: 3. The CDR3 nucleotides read TGTGCCAGCAGCTTTAACGGGGGGGAAGAGACCCAGTACTTC. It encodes CASSFNGGEETQYF.

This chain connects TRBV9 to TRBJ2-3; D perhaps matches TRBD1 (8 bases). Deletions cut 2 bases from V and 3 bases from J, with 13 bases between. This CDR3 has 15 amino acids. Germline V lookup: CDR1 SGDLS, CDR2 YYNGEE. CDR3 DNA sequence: TGTGCCAGCAGCGTCCAACAGGGGGGGACAGATACGCAGTATTTT. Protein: CASSVQQGGTDTQYF.

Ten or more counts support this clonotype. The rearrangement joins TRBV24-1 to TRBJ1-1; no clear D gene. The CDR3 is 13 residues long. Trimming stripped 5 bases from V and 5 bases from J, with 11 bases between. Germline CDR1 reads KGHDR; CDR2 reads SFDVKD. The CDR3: CATSGSGRTEAFF. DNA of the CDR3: TGTGCCACCAGTGGCAGCGGGCGGACTGAAGCTTTCTTT.

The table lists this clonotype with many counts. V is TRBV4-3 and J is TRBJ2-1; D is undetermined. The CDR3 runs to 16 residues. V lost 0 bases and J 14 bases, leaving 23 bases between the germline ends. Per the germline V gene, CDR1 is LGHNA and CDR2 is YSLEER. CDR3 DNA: TGCGCCAGCAGCCAAGATAGTTCGGCTAGAGCTTTTCCTGAGTTCTTC. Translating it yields CASSQDSSARAFPEFF.

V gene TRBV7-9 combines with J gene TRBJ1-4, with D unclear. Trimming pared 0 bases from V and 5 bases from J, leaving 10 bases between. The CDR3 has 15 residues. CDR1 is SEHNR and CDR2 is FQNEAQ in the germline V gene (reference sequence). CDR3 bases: TGTGCCAGCAGCTTAGCGATTCGGGAGAATGAAAAACTGTTTTTT. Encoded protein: CASSLAIRENEKLFF.

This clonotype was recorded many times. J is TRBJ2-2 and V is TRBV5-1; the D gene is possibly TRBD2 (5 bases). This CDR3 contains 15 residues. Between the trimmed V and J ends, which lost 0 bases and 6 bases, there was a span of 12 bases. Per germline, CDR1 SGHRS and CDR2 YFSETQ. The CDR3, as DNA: TGCGCCAGCAGCTTGGACCCGGGATTGGCCGGGGAGCTGTTTTTT. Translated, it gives CASSLDPGLAGELFF.

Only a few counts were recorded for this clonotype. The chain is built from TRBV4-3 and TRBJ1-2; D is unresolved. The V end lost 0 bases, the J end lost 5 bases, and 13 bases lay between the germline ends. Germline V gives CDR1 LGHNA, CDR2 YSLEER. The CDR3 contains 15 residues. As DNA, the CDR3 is TGCGCCAGCAGCCAAGATCAGCTAAACTCGTATGGCTACACCTTC. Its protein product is CASSQDQLNSYGYTF.

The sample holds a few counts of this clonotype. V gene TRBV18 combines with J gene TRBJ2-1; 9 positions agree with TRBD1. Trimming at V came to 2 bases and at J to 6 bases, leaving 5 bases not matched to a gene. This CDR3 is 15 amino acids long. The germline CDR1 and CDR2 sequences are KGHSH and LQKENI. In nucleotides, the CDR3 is TGTGCCAGCTCACCATTGGGACAGGGCCTCAATGAGCAGTTCTTC. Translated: CASSPLGQGLNEQFF. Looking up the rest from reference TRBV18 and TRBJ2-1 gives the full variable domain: NAGVMQNPRHLVRRRGQEARLRCSPMKGHSHVYWYRQLPEEGLKFMVYLQKENIIDESGMPKERFSAEFPKEGPSILRIQQVVRGDSAAYFCASSPLGQGLNEQFFGPGTRLTVL.

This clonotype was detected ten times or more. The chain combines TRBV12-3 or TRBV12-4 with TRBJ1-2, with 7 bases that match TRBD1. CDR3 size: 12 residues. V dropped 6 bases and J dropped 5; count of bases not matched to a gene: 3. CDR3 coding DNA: TGTGCCAGCAGCCCCAGGGGGTATGGCTACACCTTC. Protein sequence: CASSPRGYGYTF.

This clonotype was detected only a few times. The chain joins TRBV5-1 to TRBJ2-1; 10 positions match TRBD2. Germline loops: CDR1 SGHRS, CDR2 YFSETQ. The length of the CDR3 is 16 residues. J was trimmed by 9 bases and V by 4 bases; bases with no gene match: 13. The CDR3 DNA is TGCGCCAGCAGCCCCATGCAGCGGGGGGGCTTGGGTGAGCAGTTCTTC. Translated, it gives CASSPMQRGGLGEQFF.

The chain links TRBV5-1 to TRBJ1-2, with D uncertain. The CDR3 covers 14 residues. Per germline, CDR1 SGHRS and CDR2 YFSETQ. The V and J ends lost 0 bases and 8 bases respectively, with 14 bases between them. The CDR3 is CASSLGRILGGYTF. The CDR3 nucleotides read TGCGCCAGCAGCTTGGGGCGGATCCTCGGAGGCTACACCTTC.

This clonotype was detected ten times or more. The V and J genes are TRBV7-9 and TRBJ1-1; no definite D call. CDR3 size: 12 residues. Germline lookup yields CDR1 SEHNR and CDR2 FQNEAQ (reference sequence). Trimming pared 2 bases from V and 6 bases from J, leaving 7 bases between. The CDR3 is CASSLQDSEAFF. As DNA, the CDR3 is TGTGCCAGCAGCTTACAGGATTCTGAAGCTTTCTTT.

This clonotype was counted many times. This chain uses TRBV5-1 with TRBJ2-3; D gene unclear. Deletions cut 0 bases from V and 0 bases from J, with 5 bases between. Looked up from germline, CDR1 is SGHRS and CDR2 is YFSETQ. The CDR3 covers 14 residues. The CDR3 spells CASSLDPSTDTQYF. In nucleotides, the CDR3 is TGCGCCAGCAGCTTGGATCCGAGCACAGATACGCAGTATTTT.

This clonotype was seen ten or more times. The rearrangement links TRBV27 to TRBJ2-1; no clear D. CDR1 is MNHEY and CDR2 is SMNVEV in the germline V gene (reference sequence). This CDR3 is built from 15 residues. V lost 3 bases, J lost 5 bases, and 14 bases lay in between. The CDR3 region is CASSFRQTFNNEQFF. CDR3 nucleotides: TGTGCCAGCAGTTTCAGGCAAACCTTTAACAATGAGCAGTTCTTC.